Listed below are T cell receptor beta chains from one sample, sequenced in a study of CD4 T cells in relation to SARS-CoV-2 and coronaviruses. Only in-frame clones appear in the TCRdb table, and some are missing; sequencing was by immunoSEQ multiplex PCR. The sample includes about 68,000 clones, more than 80% of them seen just once. Sequencing input: naive CD4+ T cells from PBMCs. The receptors were sampled from a human donor in good health. Both conserved end residues are part of each CDR3. Each record gives: V gene, D gene, J gene, clone size, CDR3 protein, CDR3 DNA. A D gene is named only where the DNA matches it firmly. Size is omitted from some rows. Given values are once, few, many or a class for expanded clones.

v_gene: TRBV24-1; d_gene: NA; j_gene: TRBJ2-3; abundance: NA; CDR3aa: CATSDQGPKTPTDTQYF; CDR3nt: TGTGCCACCAGTGACCAGGGACCAAAGACCCCCACAGATACGCAGTATTTT
v_gene: TRBV28; d_gene: NA; j_gene: TRBJ1-6; abundance: NA; CDR3aa: CASSLWEGGDGGNSPLHF; CDR3nt: TGTGCCAGCAGTTTATGGGAGGGGGGTGACGGTGGTAATTCACCCCTCCACTTT
v_gene: TRBV3-1/TRBV3-2; d_gene: TRBD2; j_gene: TRBJ2-7; abundance: NA; CDR3aa: CASSQPAGGDYEQYF; CDR3nt: TGTGCCAGCAGCCAACCCGCGGGGGGGGACTACGAGCAGTACTTC
v_gene: TRBV5-1; d_gene: TRBD2; j_gene: TRBJ2-2; abundance: NA; CDR3aa: CASHLAGGTAGELFF; CDR3nt: TGCGCCAGCCACTTAGCGGGAGGAACGGCCGGGGAGCTGTTTTTT
v_gene: TRBV19; d_gene: TRBD1; j_gene: TRBJ2-7; abundance: NA; CDR3aa: CASSLGTAHYEQYF; CDR3nt: TGTGCCAGTAGTCTCGGGACAGCGCACTACGAGCAGTACTTC
v_gene: TRBV4-3; d_gene: NA; j_gene: TRBJ2-7; abundance: once; CDR3aa: CASSQVGGTPYEQYF; CDR3nt: TGCGCCAGCAGCCAAGTAGGAGGGACCCCCTACGAGCAGTACTTC
v_gene: TRBV25-1; d_gene: TRBD1; j_gene: TRBJ2-1; abundance: few; CDR3aa: CASSDDRGLDNEQFF; CDR3nt: TGTGCCAGCAGTGATGACAGGGGGCTCGACAATGAGCAGTTCTTC
v_gene: TRBV6-6; d_gene: NA; j_gene: TRBJ1-4; abundance: NA; CDR3aa: CASSYLSQYEKLFF; CDR3nt: TGTGCCAGCAGTTACTTGTCCCAATACGAAAAACTGTTTTTT
v_gene: TRBV7-9; d_gene: TRBD1; j_gene: TRBJ1-2; abundance: few; CDR3aa: CASSLGDRGYGYTF; CDR3nt: TGTGCCAGCAGCTTGGGGGACAGGGGTTATGGCTACACCTTC
v_gene: TRBV9; d_gene: TRBD2; j_gene: TRBJ2-3; abundance: NA; CDR3aa: CASSPRVAGGLDTQYF; CDR3nt: TGTGCCAGCAGCCCCCGTGTAGCGGGGGGGCTAGATACGCAGTATTTT
v_gene: TRBV18; d_gene: NA; j_gene: TRBJ1-6; abundance: NA; CDR3aa: CASSPGTYNSPLHF; CDR3nt: TGTGCCAGCTCACCTGGGACCTATAATTCACCCCTCCACTTT
v_gene: TRBV28; d_gene: NA; j_gene: TRBJ2-3; abundance: NA; CDR3aa: CASSSGGQADTQYF; CDR3nt: TGTGCCAGCAGTTCGGGGGGCCAAGCAGATACGCAGTATTTT
v_gene: TRBV5-1; d_gene: NA; j_gene: TRBJ2-7; abundance: NA; CDR3aa: CASSLTPYEQYF; CDR3nt: TGCGCCAGCAGCCTAACCCCCTACGAGCAGTACTTC
v_gene: TRBV7-2; d_gene: NA; j_gene: TRBJ1-2; abundance: once; CDR3aa: CASSFSQASGGYTF; CDR3nt: TGTGCCAGCAGCTTCTCCCAAGCCTCAGGCGGCTACACCTTC
v_gene: TRBV13; d_gene: NA; j_gene: TRBJ2-3; abundance: NA; CDR3aa: CASSRTDTQYF; CDR3nt: TGTGCCAGCAGCCGCACAGATACGCAGTATTTT
v_gene: TRBV6-5; d_gene: NA; j_gene: TRBJ1-1; abundance: NA; CDR3aa: CASRRTGTEAFF; CDR3nt: TGTGCCAGCAGAAGGACGGGAACTGAAGCTTTCTTT
v_gene: TRBV21-1; d_gene: NA; j_gene: TRBJ2-2; abundance: NA; CDR3aa: CASSRREVGFTGELFF; CDR3nt: TGTGCCAGCAGCCGAAGAGAGGTCGGTTTCACCGGGGAGCTGTTTTTT
v_gene: TRBV24-1; d_gene: NA; j_gene: TRBJ1-5; abundance: NA; CDR3aa: CATSEDGQPQHF; CDR3nt: TGTGCCACCAGTGAGGACGGACAGCCCCAGCATTTT
v_gene: TRBV3-1/TRBV3-2; d_gene: NA; j_gene: TRBJ2-2; abundance: NA; CDR3aa: CASSQDLRGAVPGELFF; CDR3nt: TGTGCCAGCAGCCAAGATCTGAGGGGCGCGGTTCCCGGGGAGCTGTTTTTT
v_gene: TRBV5-1; d_gene: NA; j_gene: TRBJ2-7; abundance: NA; CDR3aa: CASSLARAYEQYF; CDR3nt: TGCGCCAGCAGCTTGGCCCGGGCTTACGAGCAGTACTTC
v_gene: TRBV4-1; d_gene: NA; j_gene: TRBJ2-1; abundance: NA; CDR3aa: CASSQEGSVVGHEQFF; CDR3nt: TGCGCCAGCAGCCAGGAGGGGTCAGTAGTAGGGCATGAGCAGTTCTTC
v_gene: TRBV7-9; d_gene: TRBD1; j_gene: TRBJ1-5; abundance: NA; CDR3aa: CASSLGQGAQPQHF; CDR3nt: TGTGCCAGCAGCTTAGGACAGGGGGCTCAGCCCCAGCATTTT
v_gene: TRBV6-2/TRBV6-3; d_gene: NA; j_gene: TRBJ1-2; abundance: NA; CDR3aa: CASSYTRAAGGYTF; CDR3nt: TGTGCCAGCAGTTACACCCGGGCCGCGGGAGGCTACACCTTC
v_gene: TRBV9; d_gene: TRBD1; j_gene: TRBJ2-5; abundance: NA; CDR3aa: CASSVDPGQGRETQYF; CDR3nt: TGTGCCAGCAGCGTAGACCCGGGACAGGGCAGGGAGACCCAGTACTTC
v_gene: TRBV4-1; d_gene: TRBD1; j_gene: TRBJ1-1; abundance: NA; CDR3aa: CASSHDNAGGTEAFF; CDR3nt: TGCGCCAGCAGCCACGATAATGCAGGGGGCACTGAAGCTTTCTTT
v_gene: TRBV9; d_gene: NA; j_gene: TRBJ2-1; abundance: NA; CDR3aa: CASSVSGSYNEQFF; CDR3nt: TGTGCCAGCAGCGTGAGCGGATCCTACAATGAGCAGTTCTTC
v_gene: TRBV30; d_gene: NA; j_gene: TRBJ2-2; abundance: NA; CDR3aa: CAWSRVSVLANTGELFF; CDR3nt: TGTGCCTGGAGTCGCGTGAGCGTTTTAGCGAACACCGGGGAGCTGTTTTTT
v_gene: TRBV4-3; d_gene: NA; j_gene: TRBJ2-5; abundance: NA; CDR3aa: CASSQDLAQETQYF; CDR3nt: TGCGCCAGCAGCCAAGATCTAGCCCAAGAGACCCAGTACTTC
v_gene: TRBV7-3; d_gene: NA; j_gene: TRBJ1-5; abundance: NA; CDR3aa: CASSSGPKQPQHF; CDR3nt: TGTGCCAGCAGCTCTGGACCGAAACAGCCCCAGCATTTT
v_gene: TRBV3-1/TRBV3-2; d_gene: NA; j_gene: TRBJ1-1; abundance: NA; CDR3aa: CASSPPAGLLNTEAFF; CDR3nt: TGTGCCAGCAGCCCTCCGGCGGGACTGCTAAACACTGAAGCTTTCTTT
v_gene: TRBV9; d_gene: NA; j_gene: TRBJ1-3; abundance: NA; CDR3aa: CASSVAQGDTIYF; CDR3nt: TGTGCCAGCAGCGTAGCTCAGGGCGATACCATATATTTT
v_gene: TRBV27; d_gene: NA; j_gene: TRBJ2-3; abundance: NA; CDR3aa: CASSKNMADTQYF; CDR3nt: TGTGCCAGCAGTAAAAACATGGCAGATACGCAGTATTTT
v_gene: TRBV10-3; d_gene: TRBD2; j_gene: TRBJ2-6; abundance: NA; CDR3aa: CAISEGVAGGTSGANVLTF; CDR3nt: TGTGCCATCAGTGAGGGGGTAGCGGGAGGGACCTCTGGGGCCAACGTCCTGACTTTC
v_gene: TRBV7-9; d_gene: TRBD2; j_gene: TRBJ2-3; abundance: few; CDR3aa: CASSLLAGVDTQYF; CDR3nt: TGTGCCAGCAGCTTACTAGCGGGAGTAGATACGCAGTATTTT
v_gene: TRBV27; d_gene: TRBD1; j_gene: TRBJ1-1; abundance: NA; CDR3aa: CASSLEQGGTEAFF; CDR3nt: TGTGCCAGCAGTTTAGAACAGGGGGGTACTGAAGCTTTCTTT
v_gene: TRBV27; d_gene: NA; j_gene: TRBJ1-5; abundance: NA; CDR3aa: CASSPLSLSNQPQHF; CDR3nt: TGTGCCAGCAGTCCCCTATCTCTCAGCAATCAGCCCCAGCATTTT
v_gene: TRBV4-3; d_gene: TRBD1; j_gene: TRBJ2-7; abundance: NA; CDR3aa: CASSQGTGRFEDEQYF; CDR3nt: TGCGCCAGCAGCCAGGGGACAGGGAGATTTGAAGACGAGCAGTACTTC
v_gene: TRBV5-6; d_gene: NA; j_gene: TRBJ1-2; abundance: NA; CDR3aa: CASSLYRTNYGYTF; CDR3nt: TGTGCCAGCAGCTTGTACAGGACTAACTATGGCTACACCTTC
v_gene: TRBV7-2; d_gene: TRBD1; j_gene: TRBJ2-2; abundance: NA; CDR3aa: CASSLVGQGPTGELFF; CDR3nt: TGTGCCAGCAGCTTAGTGGGACAGGGTCCCACCGGGGAGCTGTTTTTT
v_gene: TRBV28; d_gene: NA; j_gene: TRBJ2-4; abundance: once; CDR3aa: CASKKAGGAAKNIQYF; CDR3nt: TGTGCCAGTAAAAAGGCGGGTGGCGCGGCCAAAAACATTCAGTACTTC
v_gene: TRBV18; d_gene: NA; j_gene: TRBJ1-5; abundance: once; CDR3aa: CASSPGGGRRKPQHF; CDR3nt: TGTGCCAGCTCACCCGGGGGGGGCCGGAGAAAGCCCCAGCATTTT
v_gene: TRBV5-1; d_gene: TRBD2; j_gene: TRBJ2-3; abundance: NA; CDR3aa: CASSLEIASGSLADTQYF; CDR3nt: TGCGCCAGCAGCTTGGAGATAGCTAGCGGGAGTCTGGCAGATACGCAGTATTTT
v_gene: TRBV19; d_gene: NA; j_gene: TRBJ1-1; abundance: NA; CDR3aa: CASSSDENTEAFF; CDR3nt: TGTGCCAGTAGTTCAGACGAGAACACTGAAGCTTTCTTT
v_gene: TRBV10-3; d_gene: TRBD2; j_gene: TRBJ2-3; abundance: NA; CDR3aa: CAISDGLAGGPSDTQYF; CDR3nt: TGTGCCATCAGTGACGGACTAGCGGGGGGGCCGTCAGATACGCAGTATTTT
v_gene: TRBV15; d_gene: NA; j_gene: TRBJ2-1; abundance: NA; CDR3aa: CATSRDLARREFYNEQFF; CDR3nt: TGTGCCACCAGCAGAGATCTGGCTCGGAGAGAATTCTACAATGAGCAGTTCTTC
v_gene: TRBV18; d_gene: TRBD2; j_gene: TRBJ2-7; abundance: NA; CDR3aa: CASSTPASGASYEQYF; CDR3nt: TGTGCCAGCTCAACACCGGCTAGCGGGGCCAGCTACGAGCAGTACTTC
v_gene: TRBV9; d_gene: TRBD1; j_gene: TRBJ2-6; abundance: NA; CDR3aa: CASSRGQGSGANVLTF; CDR3nt: TGTGCCAGCAGCCGGGGACAGGGATCTGGGGCCAACGTCCTGACTTTC
v_gene: TRBV7-3; d_gene: NA; j_gene: TRBJ2-1; abundance: NA; CDR3aa: CASSSGLGSNEQFF; CDR3nt: TGTGCCAGCAGCTCGGGACTGGGTTCGAATGAGCAGTTCTTC
v_gene: TRBV3-1/TRBV3-2; d_gene: NA; j_gene: TRBJ2-7; abundance: once; CDR3aa: CASSQVSYEQYF; CDR3nt: TGTGCCAGCAGCCAAGTCTCCTACGAGCAGTACTTC
v_gene: TRBV3-1/TRBV3-2; d_gene: NA; j_gene: TRBJ1-6; abundance: NA; CDR3aa: CASSQTGGGAPSALHF; CDR3nt: TGTGCCAGCAGCCAAACGGGTGGGGGGGCCCCTTCGGCCCTCCACTTT